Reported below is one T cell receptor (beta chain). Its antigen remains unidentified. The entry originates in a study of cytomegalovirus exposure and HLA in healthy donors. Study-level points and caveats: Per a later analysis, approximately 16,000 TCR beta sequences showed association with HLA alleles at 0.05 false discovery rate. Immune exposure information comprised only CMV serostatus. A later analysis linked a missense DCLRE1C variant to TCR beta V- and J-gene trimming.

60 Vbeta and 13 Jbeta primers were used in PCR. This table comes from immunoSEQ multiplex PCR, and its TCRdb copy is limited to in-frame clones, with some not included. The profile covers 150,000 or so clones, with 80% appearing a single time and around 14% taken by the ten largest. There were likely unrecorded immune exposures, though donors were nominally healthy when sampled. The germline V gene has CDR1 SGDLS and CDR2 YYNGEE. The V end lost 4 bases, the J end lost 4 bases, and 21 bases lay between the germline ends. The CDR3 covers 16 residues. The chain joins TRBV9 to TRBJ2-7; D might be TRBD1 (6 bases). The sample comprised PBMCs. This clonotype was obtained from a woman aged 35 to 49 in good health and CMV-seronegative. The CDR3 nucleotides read TGTGCCAGCAGCCTCAACCCTCAGGGGAATTTTTACGAGCAGTACTTC. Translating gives CASSLNPQGNFYEQYF.